The rows below give T cell receptor beta chains drawn from one sample of a study of T cell responses to AZD1222 COVID-19 vaccine. Method: immunoSEQ multiplex PCR; TCRdb's copy keeps in-frame clones and lacks some. The repertoire includes about 97,000 clones, around nine tenths of them detected once, and roughly 3% sits in the top ten. The material sequenced was peripheral blood, taken on day 0 of AZD1222 vaccination. These receptors all stem from an adult in good health. CDR3s include the opening cysteine and the closing phenylalanine or tryptophan. The D gene is left open where the match is weak. Clone size appears in some rows only: once, few, many, or a class for an expanded clone.

D gene	V gene	J gene	CDR3 length	clone size	CDR3 protein	CDR3 DNA
NA	TRBV6-6	TRBJ1-1	16	NA	CASSYFAFDSYTEAFF	TGTGCCAGCAGTTACTTCGCCTTCGACAGCTACACTGAAGCTTTCTTT
TRBD1	TRBV3-1/TRBV3-2	TRBJ1-1	18	NA	CASSQGRNRGLRAAEAFF	TGTGCCAGCAGCCAAGGGCGAAACAGGGGGCTACGAGCGGCTGAAGCTTTCTTT
NA	TRBV28	TRBJ1-4	14	NA	CASSLYGVLEKLFF	TGTGCCAGCAGTTTATATGGGGTACTAGAAAAACTGTTTTTT
NA	TRBV7-2	TRBJ1-4	13	NA	CASQRLVGEKLFF	TGTGCCAGTCAGAGGTTGGTAGGGGAAAAACTGTTTTTT
NA	TRBV9	TRBJ1-1	13	once	CASSSGGGTEAFF	TGTGCCAGCAGCTCCGGGGGGGGAACTGAAGCTTTCTTT
NA	TRBV6-2/TRBV6-3	TRBJ2-5	11	NA	CASSYIETQYF	TGTGCCAGCAGTTACATTGAGACCCAGTACTTC
TRBD2	TRBV6-5	TRBJ2-1	15	NA	CASRAGGRSYNEQFF	TGTGCCAGCAGAGCGGGGGGGCGATCCTACAATGAGCAGTTCTTC
NA	TRBV6-1	TRBJ1-2	15	NA	CASSERAAPNYGYTF	TGTGCCAGCAGTGAAAGGGCAGCCCCTAACTATGGCTACACCTTC
NA	TRBV21-1	TRBJ1-1	19	NA	CASSKAPPPTGTGDTEAFF	TGTGCCAGCAGCAAAGCCCCGCCCCCGACAGGGACTGGGGACACTGAAGCTTTCTTT
TRBD1	TRBV3-1/TRBV3-2	TRBJ1-1	16	NA	CASSLTGLRMNTEAFF	TGTGCCAGCAGCCTGACAGGGCTTCGGATGAACACTGAAGCTTTCTTT
NA	TRBV19	TRBJ1-5	15	NA	CASSLKRDTGTAQHF	TGTGCCAGTAGCCTAAAAAGGGACACGGGTACGGCCCAGCATTTT
TRBD1	TRBV6-5	TRBJ1-1	15	NA	CASRDTGGMGTEAFF	TGTGCCAGCAGGGACACAGGGGGCATGGGGACTGAAGCTTTCTTT
TRBD1	TRBV19	TRBJ1-6	16	NA	CASSIHAWDRNSPLHF	TGTGCCAGTAGTATACACGCCTGGGACAGAAATTCACCCCTCCACTTT
TRBD1	TRBV10-2	TRBJ1-1	14	NA	CASRMDRTNTEAFF	TGCGCCAGCAGAATGGACAGGACGAACACTGAAGCTTTCTTT
TRBD2	TRBV7-8	TRBJ2-1	14	NA	CASSKHSGGNEQFF	TGTGCCAGCAGCAAACATAGCGGGGGCAATGAGCAGTTCTTC
NA	TRBV4-2	TRBJ1-1	15	NA	CASSQALGGITEAFF	TGTGCCAGCAGCCAAGCCTTAGGAGGGATCACTGAAGCTTTCTTT
NA	TRBV3-1/TRBV3-2	TRBJ2-7	14	NA	CASSHLGGGYEQYF	TGTGCCAGCAGCCATTTAGGGGGAGGGTACGAGCAGTACTTC
NA	TRBV19	TRBJ1-1	13	NA	CASSQQSNTEAFF	TGTGCCAGTAGCCAACAGAGCAACACTGAAGCTTTCTTT
TRBD2	TRBV2	TRBJ2-7	15	NA	CASRGGSTKVYEQYF	TGTGCCAGCAGGGGGGGGTCAACTAAGGTATACGAGCAGTACTTC
NA	TRBV6-5	TRBJ1-2	13	NA	CASGRRQQTGYTF	TGTGCCAGCGGCAGACGACAGCAAACTGGCTACACCTTC
TRBD1	TRBV28	TRBJ1-6	14	NA	CASSINRGRSPLHF	TGTGCCAGCAGTATAAACAGGGGTCGTTCACCCCTCCACTTT